These 30 T cell receptor beta chains came from one sample sequenced in a study of Graves' ophthalmopathy and Graves' hyperthyroidism. From RNA, the CDR3 regions of TCR beta chains were amplified and sequenced. The library came from an HTBI-primed first-round RT-PCR and a second-round multiplex PCR. TCRdb called the multiplex PCR reads again in MiXCR, with one record for every CDR3 protein. The table lists a few hundred thousand distinct CDR3 sequences, roughly 21% of them singletons. The sample was peripheral blood. These receptors all stem from a woman aged 45-65 years with Graves' ophthalmopathy.

This clonotype showed up many times. This rearrangement joins TRBV12-3 or TRBV12-4 to TRBJ1-6, with D possibly matching TRBD1 (5 bases). Trimming stripped 6 bases from V and 7 bases from J, with 19 bases between. CDR3 length: 16 residues. In DNA, the CDR3 is TGTGCCAGCAGCCCCCAGCCCCCAGGGAGCAATTCACCCCTCCACTTT. It codes for CASSPQPPGSNSPLHF.

This clonotype was recorded at least ten times. V usage is TRBV27 and J usage is TRBJ1-5; TRBD1 might be the D (5 bases). V gave up 5 bases and J gave up 0 bases, with 11 bases separating them. The CDR3 contains 15 residues. Per the germline V gene, CDR1 is MNHEY and CDR2 is SMNVEV (reference sequence). CDR3 sequence reads: CASSPTVYSNQPQHF. In DNA, the CDR3 is TGTGCCAGCAGTCCGACAGTTTATAGCAATCAGCCCCAGCATTTT.

The chain links TRBV18 to TRBJ1-2; D remains ambiguous. V lost 0 bases and J lost 0, with 8 bases in between. The germline V gene encodes CDR1 KGHSH and CDR2 LQKENI. The CDR3 totals 15 residues. The CDR3 spells CASSPPYGSNYGYTF. The DNA of the CDR3 is TGTGCCAGCTCACCACCCTACGGCTCTAACTATGGCTACACCTTC. Based on the CDR3 plus reference TRBV18 and TRBJ1-2, the full variable domain is NAGVMQNPRHLVRRRGQEARLRCSPMKGHSHVYWYRQLPEEGLKFMVYLQKENIIDESGMPKERFSAEFPKEGPSILRIQQVVRGDSAAYFCASSPPYGSNYGYTFGSGTRLTVV.

This clonotype has a count of ten or more. The chain links TRBV28 to TRBJ1-3, with D hard to call. The CDR3 length is 17 residues. Germline V CDR1 and CDR2: MDHEN, SYDVKM. Trimming stripped 7 bases from V and 1 base from J, with 20 bases between. The CDR3 region has the DNA TGTGCCAGCACCGTACCAGGTGGCCGTTCTTCTGGAAACACCATATATTTT. The encoded protein is CASTVPGGRSSGNTIYF.

This clonotype was observed many times. J is TRBJ1-5 and V is TRBV6-5; D remains ambiguous. CDR1 and CDR2 from the germline V gene are MNHEY and SVGAGI. Deletions cut 7 bases from V and 0 bases from J, with 13 bases between. The CDR3 is 15 residues long. The CDR3 reads CASIEQVYSNQPQHF. As DNA, the CDR3 is TGTGCCAGCATCGAGCAGGTGTATAGCAATCAGCCCCAGCATTTT.

A remark on this clonotype: The junction departs from germline at one end; a sequencing error may be responsible. This chain uses TRBV20-1 with TRBJ1-3; weak D call: TRBD1 (5 bases). The CDR3 is 15 residues long. Germline V gives CDR1 DFQATT, CDR2 SNEGSKA (reference sequence). The CDR3 DNA sequence: TGCAGCGCTAATGGGGCCCCTAACTCTGGAAACACCATATATTTT. Translation: CSANGAPNSGNTIYF.

The sample holds a few counts of this clonotype. The chain carries TRBV12-3 or TRBV12-4 and TRBJ2-5; weak D call: TRBD2 (6 bases). V lost 7 bases and J 5 bases, leaving 23 bases between the germline ends. The CDR3 covers 16 residues. The CDR3 DNA follows: TGTGCCAGCATCCTCACCGGGACTGGCGGGGTCGAGACCCAGTACTTC. Amino acid sequence: CASILTGTGGVETQYF.

This rearrangement joins TRBV7-2 to TRBJ2-7, with 11 bases matching TRBD1. The CDR3 consists of 15 residues. V trimming: 4 bases; J trimming: 4 bases; junction bases outside the gene matches: 6. Germline loops: CDR1 SGHTA, CDR2 FQGNSA. CDR3 amino acids: CASSSRTGGLYEQYF. The CDR3 nucleotides read TGTGCCAGCAGCTCGCGGACAGGGGGCCTTTACGAGCAGTACTTC.

The table lists this clonotype with many counts. The chain joins TRBV20-1 to TRBJ1-6, with TRBD1 as a possible D gene (6 bases). CDR3 size: 12 residues. V was clipped by 5 bases and J by 14 bases, with 16 bases between them. From germline, CDR1 is DFQATT and CDR2 SNEGSKA (reference sequence). The CDR3 nucleotides are TGCAGTGCTTCGGGACACCTCGGCACCCTCCACTTT. Translation gives CSASGHLGTLHF.

This clonotype has ten or more counts. The rearrangement uses TRBV6-5 and TRBJ2-7; TRBD1 matches at 9 bases. The germline V gene encodes CDR1 MNHEY and CDR2 SVGAGI. Trimming removed 6 bases from V and 0 bases from J; junction bases left unmatched: 3. The CDR3 extends over 14 amino acids. The CDR3, as DNA: TGTGCCAGCAGGGGACAGGGCACCTCCTACGAGCAGTACTTC. Its translation is CASRGQGTSYEQYF.

This chain uses TRBV10-3 with TRBJ1-2; D uncertain. V lost 4 bases and J lost 3, with 21 bases in between. The germline V gene encodes CDR1 ENHRY and CDR2 SYGVKD. The CDR3 runs 17 residues. The CDR3: CAISAPGSRGFDYGYTF. Here the CDR3 DNA reads TGTGCCATCAGTGCTCCCGGCTCCCGGGGTTTCGACTATGGCTACACCTTC.

This clonotype is a singleton in its sample. The rearrangement uses TRBV7-2 and TRBJ2-7, with 8 bases matching TRBD1. Germline V gives CDR1 SGHTA, CDR2 FQGNSA. The V and J ends lost 4 bases and 3 bases, in that order; junction bases with no gene match: 8. CDR3 length: 15 residues. The CDR3 nucleotides are TGTGCCAGCAGCTCAATGACAGGGGTAAGCTACGAGCAGTACTTC. Translated: CASSSMTGVSYEQYF.

The chain couples TRBV7-2 to TRBJ2-7, with D possibly matching TRBD2 (5 bases). V lost 0 bases to trimming and J lost 2 bases, with 11 bases between them. This CDR3 has 15 amino acids. Germline V gives CDR1 SGHTA, CDR2 FQGNSA. The CDR3, as DNA: TGTGCCAGCAGCTTAGCGGGAGATCCCCCCTACGAGCAGTACTTC. Its protein product is CASSLAGDPPYEQYF.

The sample holds many counts of this clonotype. This rearrangement joins TRBV7-9 to TRBJ2-7, with D perhaps matching TRBD1 (7 bases). Looked up from germline, CDR1 is SEHNR and CDR2 is FQNEAQ (reference sequence). V lost 6 bases and J 1 base, leaving 16 bases between the germline ends. The CDR3 extends over 15 amino acids. The CDR3 DNA sequence: TGTGCCAGCAGTTACCCAGGGGGGCCTTCCTACGAGCAGTACTTC. It encodes CASSYPGGPSYEQYF. The full variable domain, rest sourced from reference TRBV7-9 and TRBJ2-7, is DTGVSQNPRHKITKRGQNVTFRCDPISEHNRLYWYRQTLGQGPEFLTYFQNEAQLEKSRLLSDRFSAERPKGSFSTLEIQRTEQGDSAMYLCASSYPGGPSYEQYFGPGTRLTVT.

This clonotype has a count of ten or more. The V gene is TRBV28, the J gene TRBJ2-5; 8 bases fit TRBD1. The CDR3 spans 16 residues. V shed 3 bases and J 2 bases; nucleotides not matched to a gene: 8. Per the germline V gene, CDR1 is MDHEN and CDR2 is SYDVKM. CDR3 sequence reads: CASSFPNRGLQETQYF. The CDR3 coding sequence is TGTGCCAGCAGTTTCCCTAACAGGGGGTTGCAAGAGACCCAGTACTTC. The entire variable domain, with the rest obtained from reference TRBV28 and TRBJ2-5, is as follows: DVKVTQSSRYLVKRTGEKVFLECVQDMDHENMFWYRQDPGLGLRLIYFSYDVKMKEKGDIPEGYSVSREKKERFSLILESASTNQTSMYLCASSFPNRGLQETQYFGPGTRLLVL.

This clonotype occurred many times. This chain uses TRBV7-2 with TRBJ1-6; D not resolved. Trimming took off 3 bases at V and 10 bases at J, with 4 bases between the two ends. Germline CDR1 is SGHTA and CDR2 is FQGNSA. CDR3 length: 11 residues. The CDR3 nucleotides read TGTGCCAGCAGCTTCGGATCACCCCTCCACTTT. This gives the protein CASSFGSPLHF.

This clonotype has at least ten counts. The chain links TRBV5-1 to TRBJ2-7; weak D call: TRBD2 (5 bases). Trimming took off 0 bases at V and 2 bases at J, with 9 bases between the two ends. There are 14 residues in the CDR3. The germline gives CDR1 SGHRS, CDR2 YFSETQ. The CDR3 coding sequence is TGCGCCAGCAGCTTGGTCCAGCGGACCTACGAGCAGTACTTC. Translated: CASSLVQRTYEQYF.

This chain links TRBV7-9 with TRBJ2-7; unclear D gene. V was shortened by 0 bases and J by 5 bases, with 11 bases between the two germline ends. The CDR3 contains 14 residues. Germline lookup yields CDR1 SEHNR and CDR2 FQNEAQ (reference sequence). The CDR3 DNA is TGTGCCAGCAGCTTAGCAGGAGTAGCCCACGAGCAGTACTTC. Residues: CASSLAGVAHEQYF.

This clonotype was seen only a few times. This clone may be a read error of a much larger clone one base away. The genes are TRBV6-1 and TRBJ1-2, with D tentatively TRBD1 (6 bases). Deletions cut 6 bases from V and 3 bases from J, with 14 bases between. The length of the CDR3 is 14 residues. Germline-derived CDR1 and CDR2 are MNHNS and SASEGT. The chain's CDR3 is CASSRDTGYYGYTF. CDR3 coding DNA: TGTGCCAGCAGCCGGGACACGGGGTACTATGGCTACACCTTC.

This clonotype came up many times. The rearrangement joins TRBV12-3 or TRBV12-4 to TRBJ1-2; D perhaps matches TRBD1 (6 bases). Trimming took 7 bases from V and 8 from J, leaving 14 bases between them. The CDR3 is 12 amino acids. CDR3 protein: CASNSQGWGYTF. The CDR3 DNA is TGTGCCAGCAACTCACAGGGATGGGGCTACACCTTC.

This clonotype was detected many times. This CDR3 reads CSARLVAVEQYF. DNA of the CDR3: TGCAGTGCTAGATTGGTAGCAGTCGAGCAGTACTTC. The chain joins TRBV20-1 to TRBJ2-7; no clear D. Germline V gene data show CDR1 as DFQATT and CDR2 as SNEGSKA (reference sequence). Trimming took 2 bases from V and 6 from J, leaving 11 bases between them. This CDR3 has 12 residues.

This clonotype was seen many times. This sequence joins TRBV19 and TRBJ2-3, with 8 bases that match TRBD1. CDR3 length equals 14 residues. The V gene end was trimmed by 4 bases and the J gene end by 4 bases; junction bases not matched to a gene: 4. Per the germline V gene, CDR1 is LNHDA and CDR2 is SQIVND (reference sequence). The CDR3 is CASSNDRGADTQYF. The CDR3 DNA sequence: TGTGCCAGTAGTAACGACAGGGGTGCAGATACGCAGTATTTT.

This clonotype was recorded at least ten times. The chain is built from TRBV11-2 and TRBJ2-2; 9 nucleotides line up with TRBD2. J lost 4 bases, V lost 3 bases, and 12 bases had no gene match. In germline, CDR1 is SGHAT, CDR2 FQNNGV. The CDR3 is 18 amino acids. As DNA, the CDR3 is TGTGCCAGCAGCTTGTCGTCCGGCGGGGGGGCTGGCACCGGGGAGCTGTTTTTT. Translation: CASSLSSGGGAGTGELFF.

This clonotype was counted between two and nine times. One end of the junction varies from germline; a read error may be responsible. This rearrangement joins TRBV4-1 to TRBJ2-7, with D hard to call. CDR3 size: 13 residues. The V gene's germline CDR1 is MGHRA and CDR2 YSYEKL. CDR3 in amino acids: CASNQDPLYEQYF. CDR3 DNA sequence: TGCGCCAGCAACCAAGATCCCCTTTACGAGCAGTACTTC.

There are many counts of this clonotype. V and J are TRBV6-1 and TRBJ1-1; D is ambiguous. This CDR3 spans 13 amino acids. Germline CDR1 reads MNHNS; CDR2 reads SASEGT. V lost 3 bases and J 11 bases, leaving 16 bases between the germline ends. The chain's CDR3 is CASSESGRPAAFF. The CDR3 DNA is TGTGCCAGCAGTGAGTCGGGCCGCCCGGCGGCTTTCTTT.

The V and J genes are TRBV24-1 and TRBJ2-5; 7 nucleotides match TRBD2. CDR3 length: 14 residues. CDR1 and CDR2 (germline): KGHDR, SFDVKD. Trimming removed 5 bases from V and 4 bases from J; junction bases left unmatched: 6. CDR3 sequence (DNA): TGTGCCACCAGTGGGGGGGGTAATCGAGAGACCCAGTACTTC. Protein sequence: CATSGGGNRETQYF.

This clonotype was counted many times. The chain links TRBV9 to TRBJ1-6; possible D gene TRBD1, 5 bases. CDR1 and CDR2 (germline): SGDLS, YYNGEE. V lost 0 bases and J lost 13, with 14 bases in between. The CDR3 loop spans 14 amino acids. The CDR3 sequence is CASSVGDRLAPLHF. CDR3 DNA sequence: TGTGCCAGCAGCGTAGGGGACCGTCTTGCGCCCCTCCACTTT.

This clonotype was seen more than once but under ten times. The chain is built from TRBV18 and TRBJ2-7, with 8 bases lining up with TRBD1. Germline trimming cut 3 bases from V and 5 bases from J; bases unmatched to any gene: 3. Germline CDR1 KGHSH, CDR2 LQKENI. The CDR3 covers 13 residues. The CDR3 loop is CASSPDRADEQYF. The DNA for the CDR3 is TGTGCCAGCTCACCGGACAGGGCTGACGAGCAGTACTTC.

The chain combines TRBV28 with TRBJ2-7; TRBD1 matches 9 bases. From germline, CDR1 is MDHEN and CDR2 SYDVKM. CDR3 length: 13 amino acids. V lost 8 bases and J lost 3; bases outside the gene matches: 5. Here the CDR3 reads CASGRQGVYEQYF. CDR3 nucleotide sequence: TGTGCCAGCGGACGACAGGGGGTCTACGAGCAGTACTTC. Supplemented by reference TRBV28 and TRBJ2-7, the full variable domain reads DVKVTQSSRYLVKRTGEKVFLECVQDMDHENMFWYRQDPGLGLRLIYFSYDVKMKEKGDIPEGYSVSREKKERFSLILESASTNQTSMYLCASGRQGVYEQYFGPGTRLTVT.

This clonotype was observed many times. The genes are TRBV20-1 and TRBJ2-5, with D possibly being TRBD1 or TRBD2 (5 bases each). The CDR3 spans 13 residues. The V gene's germline CDR1 is DFQATT and CDR2 SNEGSKA (reference sequence). Deletions cut 3 bases from V and 5 bases from J, with 13 bases between. The CDR3 nucleotides read TGCAGTGCTAGGCACGGGGCCCGCGAGACCCAGTACTTC. It is translated as CSARHGARETQYF.